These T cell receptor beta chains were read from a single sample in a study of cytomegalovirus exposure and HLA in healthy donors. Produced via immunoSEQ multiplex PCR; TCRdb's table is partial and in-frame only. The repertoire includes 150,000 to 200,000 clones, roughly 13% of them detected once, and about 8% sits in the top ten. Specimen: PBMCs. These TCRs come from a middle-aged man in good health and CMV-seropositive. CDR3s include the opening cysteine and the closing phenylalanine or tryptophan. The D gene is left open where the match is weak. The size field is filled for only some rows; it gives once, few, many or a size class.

CDR3 DNA: TGTGCCAGCAGCCACACTAGCGGGGGGGCCAATGAGCAGTTCTTC
CDR3 protein: CASSHTSGGANEQFF
V gene: TRBV5-4
D gene: TRBD2
J gene: TRBJ2-1
clone size: few

CDR3 DNA: TGTGCCACCAGCAGAGATCAACTGAACAATCAGCCCCAGCATTTT
CDR3 protein: CATSRDQLNNQPQHF
V gene: TRBV15
D gene: -
J gene: TRBJ1-5
clone size: few

CDR3 DNA: TGTGCCAGTACCAATTCGGGGGGCCGAAACACCATATATTTT
CDR3 protein: CASTNSGGRNTIYF
V gene: TRBV19
D gene: -
J gene: TRBJ1-3
clone size: once

CDR3 DNA: TGTGCCAGCAGTTCGATTACGGGGGGGCCGAAGTTCTTC
CDR3 protein: CASSSITGGPKFF
V gene: TRBV7-7
D gene: TRBD2
J gene: TRBJ2-1
clone size: few

CDR3 DNA: TGTGCCAGCAGCTCGGGACAGGGGATTGGTCAGCCCCAGCATTTT
CDR3 protein: CASSSGQGIGQPQHF
V gene: TRBV7-6
D gene: TRBD1
J gene: TRBJ1-5
clone size: few

CDR3 DNA: TGTGCCAGCAGTTACTCAGGGACCGGGGGACTGTTTTTT
CDR3 protein: CASSYSGTGGLFF
V gene: TRBV6-6
D gene: -
J gene: TRBJ1-4
clone size: few

CDR3 DNA: TGCACCAGCAGGACAGGGGGGACCACTGAAGCTTTCTTT
CDR3 protein: CTSRTGGTTEAFF
V gene: TRBV1
D gene: -
J gene: TRBJ1-1
clone size: few

CDR3 DNA: TGTGCCAGCAGCTTTACAGGGGTATACGAGCAGTACTTC
CDR3 protein: CASSFTGVYEQYF
V gene: TRBV7-9
D gene: TRBD1
J gene: TRBJ2-7
clone size: few

CDR3 DNA: TGTGCCAGCAGTTTTGACAGGGAGGAGACCCAGTACTTC
CDR3 protein: CASSFDREETQYF
V gene: TRBV27
D gene: TRBD1
J gene: TRBJ2-5
clone size: few

CDR3 DNA: TGTGCCAGCAGTTTGTTCAGGGTAGGGAATTCACCCCTCCACTTT
CDR3 protein: CASSLFRVGNSPLHF
V gene: TRBV27
D gene: -
J gene: TRBJ1-6
clone size: few

CDR3 DNA: TGTGCCAGCAACCTAGGGCTAGCGGGGGGGACCGGGGAGCTGTTTTTT
CDR3 protein: CASNLGLAGGTGELFF
V gene: TRBV28
D gene: TRBD2
J gene: TRBJ2-2
clone size: -

CDR3 DNA: TGTGCCAGCAGAGGGAGATCCGGGGGTACTGAAGCTTTCTTT
CDR3 protein: CASRGRSGGTEAFF
V gene: TRBV6-5
D gene: -
J gene: TRBJ1-1
clone size: -

CDR3 DNA: TGTGCCAGCAGCAGCCGAGGGGAGACCCAGTACTTC
CDR3 protein: CASSSRGETQYF
V gene: TRBV5-4
D gene: -
J gene: TRBJ2-5
clone size: -